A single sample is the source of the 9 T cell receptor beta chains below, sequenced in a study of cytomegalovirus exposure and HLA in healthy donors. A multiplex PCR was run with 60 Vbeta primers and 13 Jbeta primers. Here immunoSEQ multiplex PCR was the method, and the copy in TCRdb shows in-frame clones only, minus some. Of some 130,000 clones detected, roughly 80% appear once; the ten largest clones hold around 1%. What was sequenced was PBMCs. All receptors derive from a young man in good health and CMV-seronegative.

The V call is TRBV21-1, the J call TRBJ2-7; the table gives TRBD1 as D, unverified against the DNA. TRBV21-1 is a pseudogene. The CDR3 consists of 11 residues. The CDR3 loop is CASSKPSGPHF. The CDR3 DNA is TGTGCCAGCAGCAAACCTTCAGGGCCTCACTTC.

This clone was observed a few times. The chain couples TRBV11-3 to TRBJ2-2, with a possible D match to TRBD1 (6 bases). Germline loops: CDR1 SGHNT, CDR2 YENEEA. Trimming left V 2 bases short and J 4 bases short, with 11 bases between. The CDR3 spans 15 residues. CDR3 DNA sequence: TGTGCCAGCAGCTTAAACAGGGTAGCCACCGGGGAGCTGTTTTTT. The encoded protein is CASSLNRVATGELFF.

The CDR3, as DNA: TGTGCCAGCAGCTCGACAGGGAACACTGAAGCTTTCTTT. It yields the protein CASSSTGNTEAFF. The V call is TRBV27, the J call TRBJ1-1; D is possibly TRBD1 (6 bases). This CDR3 comprises 13 residues. Trimming took off 6 bases at V and 1 base at J, with 9 bases between the two ends. Germline CDR1 reads MNHEY; CDR2 reads SMNVEV (reference sequence).

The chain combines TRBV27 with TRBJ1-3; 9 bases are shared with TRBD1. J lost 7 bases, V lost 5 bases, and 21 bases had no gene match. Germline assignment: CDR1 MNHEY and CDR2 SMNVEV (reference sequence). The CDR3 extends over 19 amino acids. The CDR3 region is CASSPSSGQGIWFGNTIYF. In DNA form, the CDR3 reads TGTGCCAGCAGTCCCAGTTCGGGACAGGGTATATGGTTTGGGAACACCATATATTTT.

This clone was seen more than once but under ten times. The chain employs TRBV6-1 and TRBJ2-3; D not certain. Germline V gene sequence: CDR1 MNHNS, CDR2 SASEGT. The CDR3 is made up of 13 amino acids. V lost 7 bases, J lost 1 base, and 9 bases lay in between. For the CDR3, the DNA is TGTGCCAGCACTCTGGGCCGCACAGATACGCAGTATTTT. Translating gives CASTLGRTDTQYF.

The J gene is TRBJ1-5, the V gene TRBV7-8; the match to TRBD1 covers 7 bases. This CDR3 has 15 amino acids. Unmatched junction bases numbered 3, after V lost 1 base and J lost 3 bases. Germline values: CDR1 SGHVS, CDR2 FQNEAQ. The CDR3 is CASSLEGANNQPQHF. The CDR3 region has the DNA TGTGCCAGCAGCTTAGAGGGGGCGAACAATCAGCCCCAGCATTTT.

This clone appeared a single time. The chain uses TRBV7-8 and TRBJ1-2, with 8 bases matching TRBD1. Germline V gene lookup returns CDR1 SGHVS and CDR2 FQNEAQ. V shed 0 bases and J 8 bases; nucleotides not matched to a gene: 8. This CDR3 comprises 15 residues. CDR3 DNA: TGTGCCAGCAGCTTAGCGCAGGCAGGGGGCTCGGGCTACACCTTC. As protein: CASSLAQAGGSGYTF.

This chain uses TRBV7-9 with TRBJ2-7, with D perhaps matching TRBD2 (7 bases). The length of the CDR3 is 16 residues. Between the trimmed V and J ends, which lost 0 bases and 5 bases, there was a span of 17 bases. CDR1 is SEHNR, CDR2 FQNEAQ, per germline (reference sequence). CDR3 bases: TGTGCCAGCAGCTTAGCCCAGGGACTCGGGGGGCACGAGCAGTACTTC. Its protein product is CASSLAQGLGGHEQYF.

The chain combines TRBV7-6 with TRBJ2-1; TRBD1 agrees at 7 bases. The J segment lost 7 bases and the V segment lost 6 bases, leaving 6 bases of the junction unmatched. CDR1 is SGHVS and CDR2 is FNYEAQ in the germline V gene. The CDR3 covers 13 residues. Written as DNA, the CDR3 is TGTGCCAGCAGTACGACAGGGTGGAATGAGCAGTTCTTC. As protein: CASSTTGWNEQFF.